This entry features one TCR beta chain sequence. Its target is unknown. CDR1 KGHSH and CDR2 LQKENI come from the germline V gene. With 5 bases removed from V and 0 bases from J, the gap between germline ends came to 10 bases. The CDR3 is 14 amino acids. The data belong to a study of shared clonotypes between healthy human individuals. The protocol was immunoSEQ multiplex PCR, while the TCRdb copy is restricted to in-frame clones and leaves out a portion. The data hold 2.5 million or so clones, with more than 90% observed a single time. The study, taken as a whole, reports: Lower generation probabilities were found for non-shared clonotypes than for those shared by all four donors.

The gene calls are TRBV18 and TRBJ1-1; D remains unclear. The clonotype originates from a man between 18 and 29 years old in good health. Sequenced input: naive CD4+ T cells sorted from blood. As for subset: CD45RA+ positively selected. In nucleotides, the CDR3 is TGTGCCAGCTCAGTCAGAAGCATGAACACTGAAGCTTTCTTT. This codes for CASSVRSMNTEAFF.